This TCR beta chain emerged from a study of blood T cell repertoires in COVID-19. Study information: Donors in the United States, Italy and Spain gave samples during acute or convalescent COVID-19.

Germline loops: CDR1 LGHDT, CDR2 YNNKEL (reference sequence). The V and J ends lost 4 bases and 8 bases respectively, with 14 bases between them. The CDR3 totals 13 residues. Individuals aged roughly 18 to 90 years were recruited from fewer than 30 US areas. Per the study methods: Reference gene primer amplification gave estimated nucleated cell counts. Generated by immunoSEQ multiplex PCR, the TCRdb table keeps only in-frame clones and is missing some. V and J calls and clone size are those listed in that table; D and trimming were worked out from the DNA. Here the sample spans about 260,000 clones, around 84% being singletons.

This clonotype originated in a man younger than 40 with acute COVID-19. V gene TRBV3-1 (or the pseudogene TRBV3-2) combines with J gene TRBJ1-2, with D possibly matching TRBD1 (6 bases). The sample comprised PBMCs or T cells enriched from blood (not recorded which). The CDR3 is CASSPGAVGGYTF. CDR3 sequence (DNA): TGTGCCAGCAGCCCAGGGGCGGTGGGGGGCTACACCTTC.